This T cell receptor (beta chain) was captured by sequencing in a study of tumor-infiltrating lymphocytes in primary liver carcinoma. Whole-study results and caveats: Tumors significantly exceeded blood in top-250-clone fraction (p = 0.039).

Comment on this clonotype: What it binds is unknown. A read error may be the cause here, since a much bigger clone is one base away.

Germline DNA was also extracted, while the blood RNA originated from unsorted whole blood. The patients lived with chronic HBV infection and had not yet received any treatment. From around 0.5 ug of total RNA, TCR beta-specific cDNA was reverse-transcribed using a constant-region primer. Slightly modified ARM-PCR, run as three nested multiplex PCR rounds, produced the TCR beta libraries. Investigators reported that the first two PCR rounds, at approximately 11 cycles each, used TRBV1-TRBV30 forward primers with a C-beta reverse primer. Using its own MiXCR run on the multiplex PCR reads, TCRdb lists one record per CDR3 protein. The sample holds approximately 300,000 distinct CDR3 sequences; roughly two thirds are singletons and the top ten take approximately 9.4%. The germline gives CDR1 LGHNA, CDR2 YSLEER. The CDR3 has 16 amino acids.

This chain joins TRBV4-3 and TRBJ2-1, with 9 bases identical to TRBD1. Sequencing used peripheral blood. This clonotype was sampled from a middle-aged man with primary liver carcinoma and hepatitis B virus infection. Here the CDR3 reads CAISQGSTGGWNEQFF. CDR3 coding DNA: TGCGCCATCAGCCAAGGGTCAACAGGGGGCTGGAATGAGCAGTTCTTC.